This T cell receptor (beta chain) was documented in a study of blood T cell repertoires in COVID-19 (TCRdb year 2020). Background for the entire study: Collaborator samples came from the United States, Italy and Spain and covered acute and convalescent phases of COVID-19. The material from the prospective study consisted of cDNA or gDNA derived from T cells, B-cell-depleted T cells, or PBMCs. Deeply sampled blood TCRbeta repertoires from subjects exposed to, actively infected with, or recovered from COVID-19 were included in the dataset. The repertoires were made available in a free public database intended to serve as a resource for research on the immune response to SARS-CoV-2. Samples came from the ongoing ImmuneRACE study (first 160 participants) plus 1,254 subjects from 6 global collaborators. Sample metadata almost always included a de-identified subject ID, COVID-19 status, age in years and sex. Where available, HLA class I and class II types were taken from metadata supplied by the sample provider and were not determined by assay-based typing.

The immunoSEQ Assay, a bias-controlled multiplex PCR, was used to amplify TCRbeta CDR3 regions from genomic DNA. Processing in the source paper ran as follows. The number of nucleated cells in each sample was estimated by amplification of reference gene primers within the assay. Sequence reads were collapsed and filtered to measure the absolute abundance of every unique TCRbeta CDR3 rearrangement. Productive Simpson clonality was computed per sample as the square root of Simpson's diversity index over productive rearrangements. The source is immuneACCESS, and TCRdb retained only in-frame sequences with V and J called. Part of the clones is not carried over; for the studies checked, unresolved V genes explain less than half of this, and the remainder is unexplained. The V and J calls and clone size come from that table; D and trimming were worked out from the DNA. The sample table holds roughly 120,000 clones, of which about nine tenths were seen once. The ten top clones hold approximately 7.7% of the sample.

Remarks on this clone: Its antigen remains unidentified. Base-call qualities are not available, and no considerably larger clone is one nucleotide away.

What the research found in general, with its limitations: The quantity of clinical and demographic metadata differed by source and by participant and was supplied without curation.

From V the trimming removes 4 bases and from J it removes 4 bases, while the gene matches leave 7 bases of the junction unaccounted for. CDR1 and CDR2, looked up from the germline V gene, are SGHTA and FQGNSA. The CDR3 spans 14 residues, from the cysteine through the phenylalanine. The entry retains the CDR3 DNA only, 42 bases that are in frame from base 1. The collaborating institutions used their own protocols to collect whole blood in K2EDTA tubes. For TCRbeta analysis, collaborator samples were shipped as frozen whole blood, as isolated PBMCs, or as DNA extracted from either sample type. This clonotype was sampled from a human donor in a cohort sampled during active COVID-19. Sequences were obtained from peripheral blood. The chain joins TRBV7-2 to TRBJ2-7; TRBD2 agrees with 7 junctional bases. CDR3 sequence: CASSSQVAGYEQYF. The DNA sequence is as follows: TGTGCCAGCAGCTCCCAGGTAGCGGGTTACGAGCAGTACTTC.